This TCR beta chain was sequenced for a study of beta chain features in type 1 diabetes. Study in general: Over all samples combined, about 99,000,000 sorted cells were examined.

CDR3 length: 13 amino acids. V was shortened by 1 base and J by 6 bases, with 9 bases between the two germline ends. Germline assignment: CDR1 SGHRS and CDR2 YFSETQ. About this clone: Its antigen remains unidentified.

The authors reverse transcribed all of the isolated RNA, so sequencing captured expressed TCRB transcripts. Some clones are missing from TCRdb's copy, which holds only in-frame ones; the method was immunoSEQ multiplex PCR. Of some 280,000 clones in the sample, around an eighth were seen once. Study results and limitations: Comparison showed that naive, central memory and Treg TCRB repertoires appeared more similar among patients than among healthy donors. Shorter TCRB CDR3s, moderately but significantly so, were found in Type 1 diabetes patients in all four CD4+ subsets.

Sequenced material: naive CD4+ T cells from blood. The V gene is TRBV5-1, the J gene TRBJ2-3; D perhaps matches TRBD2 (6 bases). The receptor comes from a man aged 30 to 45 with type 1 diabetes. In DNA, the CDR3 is TGCGCCAGCAGCTTGTGGACTACCGATACGCAGTATTTT. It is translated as CASSLWTTDTQYF.